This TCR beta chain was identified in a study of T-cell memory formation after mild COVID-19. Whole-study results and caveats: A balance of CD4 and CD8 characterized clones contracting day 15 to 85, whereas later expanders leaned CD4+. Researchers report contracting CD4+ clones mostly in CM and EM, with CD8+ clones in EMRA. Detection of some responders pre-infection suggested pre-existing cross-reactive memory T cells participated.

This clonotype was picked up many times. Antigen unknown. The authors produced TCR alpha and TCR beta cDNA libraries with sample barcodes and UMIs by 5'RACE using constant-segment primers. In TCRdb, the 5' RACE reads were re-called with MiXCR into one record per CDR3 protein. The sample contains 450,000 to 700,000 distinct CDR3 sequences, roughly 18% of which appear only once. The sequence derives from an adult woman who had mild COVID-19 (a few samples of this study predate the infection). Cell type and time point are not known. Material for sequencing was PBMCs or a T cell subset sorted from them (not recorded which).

CDR3 bases: TGCAGTGCTAGTCCCGGGACAGGGGACACTGAAGCTTTCTTT. Its translation is CSASPGTGDTEAFF. The chain uses TRBV20-1 and TRBJ1-1; the match to TRBD1 covers 10 bases. Germline-derived CDR1 and CDR2 are DFQATT and SNEGSKA (reference sequence). Germline trimming cut 3 bases from V and 3 bases from J; bases unmatched to any gene: 4. This CDR3 spans 14 amino acids.